The clone carrying this T cell receptor (beta chain) was picked up many times. Its antigen remains unknown. This specimen comes from a study of T cell repertoires in cytomegalovirus infection. CDR3 length: 15 amino acids. CDR1 and CDR2 (germline): SGHTA, FQGNSA. Deletions cut 0 bases from V and 1 base from J, with 9 bases between. TCRdb ran MiXCR on the reads and lists one entry per CDR3 protein. This table holds 60,000 to 85,000 distinct CDR3 sequences, 20% to 25% found once. The V call is TRBV7-2, the J call TRBJ1-1, with D unresolved. This receptor was obtained from a human donor in good health (CMV status not recorded). Some clones in this sample may be carry-over from other donors' samples. Sequenced material: PBMCs, sequenced either directly or after in vitro stimulation (not recorded which). Here the CDR3 reads CASSLAGQTNTEAFF. DNA for the CDR3: TGTGCCAGCAGCTTAGCTGGGCAGACGAACACTGAAGCTTTCTTT.